This T cell receptor beta chain was found in a study of cytomegalovirus exposure and HLA in healthy donors. Study-level background: Among the approximately 370 donors who were genotyped, roughly 85% fell in the genetic ancestry cluster that is associated with self-reported Caucasian donors. Study results and caveats: The later analysis indicated that the majority of CMV-associated TCR beta chains appeared HLA-restricted.

The CDR3 consists of 18 residues. V was cut by 2 bases and J by 0 bases, with 14 bases left in between. CDR1 and CDR2 (germline): MNHNS, SASEGT. A word on this clone: As yet, its antigen is unknown.

PCR employed 60 Vbeta and 13 Jbeta primers. Sequencing was performed with immunoSEQ multiplex PCR; in TCRdb, only in-frame clones are kept and a portion is missing. The sample includes under 90,000 clones, about nine tenths of them seen just once. The origin of this receptor is a man between 18 and 35 years old in good health and CMV-seronegative. Material for sequencing was PBMCs. The V gene is TRBV6-1, the J gene TRBJ2-6; D is perhaps TRBD1 (5 bases). The CDR3 reads CASSEYSGLISGANVLTF. The CDR3 nucleotides read TGTGCCAGCAGTGAATACTCAGGGTTAATCTCTGGGGCCAACGTCCTGACTTTC.